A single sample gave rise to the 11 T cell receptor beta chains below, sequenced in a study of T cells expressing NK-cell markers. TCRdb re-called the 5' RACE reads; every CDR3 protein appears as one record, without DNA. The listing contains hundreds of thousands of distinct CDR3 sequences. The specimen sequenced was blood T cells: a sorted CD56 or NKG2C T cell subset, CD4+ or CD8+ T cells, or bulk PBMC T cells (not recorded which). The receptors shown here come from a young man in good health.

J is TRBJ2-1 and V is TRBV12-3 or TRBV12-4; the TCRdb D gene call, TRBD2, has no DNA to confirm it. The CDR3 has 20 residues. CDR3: CASSRDGLAGGAGTYNEQFF.

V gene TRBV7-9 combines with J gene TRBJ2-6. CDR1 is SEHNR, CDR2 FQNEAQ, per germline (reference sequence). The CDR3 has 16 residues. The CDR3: CASSFIGFSGANVLTF. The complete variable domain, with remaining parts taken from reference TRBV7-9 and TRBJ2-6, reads DTGVSQNPRHKITKRGQNVTFRCDPISEHNRLYWYRQTLGQGPEFLTYFQNEAQLEKSRLLSDRFSAERPKGSFSTLEIQRTEQGDSAMYLCASSFIGFSGANVLTFGAGSRLTVL.

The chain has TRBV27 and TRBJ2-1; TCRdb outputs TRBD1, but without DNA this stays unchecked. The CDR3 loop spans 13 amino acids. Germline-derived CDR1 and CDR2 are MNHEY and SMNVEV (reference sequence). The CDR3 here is CASCVRDSNEQFF.

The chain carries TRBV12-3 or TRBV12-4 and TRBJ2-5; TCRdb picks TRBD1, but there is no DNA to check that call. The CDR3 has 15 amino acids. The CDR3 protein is CASSMRDRVGETQYF.

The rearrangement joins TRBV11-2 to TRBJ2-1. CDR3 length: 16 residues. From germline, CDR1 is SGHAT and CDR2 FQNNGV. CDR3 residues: CASSSLELAANNEQFF.

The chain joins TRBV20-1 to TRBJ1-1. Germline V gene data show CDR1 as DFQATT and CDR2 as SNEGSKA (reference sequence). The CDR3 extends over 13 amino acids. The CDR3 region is CSARSPGGGQAFF.

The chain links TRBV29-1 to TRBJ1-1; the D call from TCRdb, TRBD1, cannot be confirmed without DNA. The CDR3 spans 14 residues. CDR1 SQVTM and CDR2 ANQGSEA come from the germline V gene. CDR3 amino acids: CSVGTGGQNTEAFF.

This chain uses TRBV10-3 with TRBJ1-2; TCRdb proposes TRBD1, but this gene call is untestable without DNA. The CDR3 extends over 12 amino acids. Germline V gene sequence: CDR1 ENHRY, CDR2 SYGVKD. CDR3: CAIRRDSYGYTF.

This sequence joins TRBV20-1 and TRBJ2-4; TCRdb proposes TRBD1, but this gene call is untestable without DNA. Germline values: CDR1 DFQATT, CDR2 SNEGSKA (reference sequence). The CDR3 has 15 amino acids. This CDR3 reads CSASKDSVAKNIQYF.

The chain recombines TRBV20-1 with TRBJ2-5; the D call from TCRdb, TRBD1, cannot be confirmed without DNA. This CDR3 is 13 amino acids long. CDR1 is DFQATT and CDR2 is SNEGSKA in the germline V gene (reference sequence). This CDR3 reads CSARIPGKETQYF.

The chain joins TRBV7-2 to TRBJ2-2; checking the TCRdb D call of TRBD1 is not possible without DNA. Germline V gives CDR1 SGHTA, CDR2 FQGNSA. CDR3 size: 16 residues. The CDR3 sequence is CASSSPATLNTGELFF.